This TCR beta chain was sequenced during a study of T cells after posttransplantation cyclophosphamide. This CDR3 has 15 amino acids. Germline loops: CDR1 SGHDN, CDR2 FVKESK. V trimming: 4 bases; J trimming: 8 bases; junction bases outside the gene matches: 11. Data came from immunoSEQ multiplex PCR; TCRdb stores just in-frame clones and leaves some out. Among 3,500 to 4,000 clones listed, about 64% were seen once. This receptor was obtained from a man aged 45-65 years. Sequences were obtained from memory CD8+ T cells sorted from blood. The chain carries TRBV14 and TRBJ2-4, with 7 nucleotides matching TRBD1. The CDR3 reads CASSLATGSADIQYF. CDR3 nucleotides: TGTGCCAGCAGCCTCGCGACAGGGAGTGCGGACATTCAGTACTTC.